The 4 T cell receptor beta chains listed next were all sequenced from one sample in a study of cytomegalovirus exposure and HLA in healthy donors. TCRdb keeps only in-frame clones here, not all; method: immunoSEQ multiplex PCR. The data contain around 160,000 clones, 88% of them singletons. The sample comprised PBMCs. The receptors were sampled from a man between 18 and 29 years old in good health and CMV-seronegative.

The chain couples TRBV11-2 to TRBJ1-5; tentative D call: TRBD1 (5 bases). Germline loops: CDR1 SGHAT, CDR2 FQNNGV. Between the trimmed V and J ends, which lost 1 base and 6 bases, there was a span of 13 bases. The CDR3 length is 15 residues. The CDR3 here is CASSLGVREGQPQHF. CDR3 DNA sequence: TGTGCCAGCAGCTTAGGAGTCAGGGAGGGTCAGCCCCAGCATTTT.

The table lists this clone with a count of one. This chain connects TRBV28 to TRBJ2-5, with 8 positions matching TRBD2. The CDR3 is made up of 15 amino acids. Germline CDR1 MDHEN, CDR2 SYDVKM. V gave up 6 bases and J gave up 5 bases; unmatched junction bases: 11. CDR3 bases: TGTGCCAGCAGCCCCCGGACTAGCTTAAGCGAGACCCAGTACTTC. It translates to CASSPRTSLSETQYF.

The chain has TRBV5-5 and TRBJ1-5; TRBD1 matches 7 bases. Per the germline V gene, CDR1 is SGHKS and CDR2 is YYEKEE (reference sequence). CDR3 length: 14 residues. Losses at the gene ends were 4 bases for V and 1 base for J; bases not matched to a gene: 2. The CDR3 protein is CASSPTGSNQPQHF. The CDR3 coding sequence is TGTGCCAGCAGCCCGACAGGGAGCAATCAGCCCCAGCATTTT.

The chain joins TRBV19 to TRBJ2-3; 11 bases align to TRBD2. Germline V gene sequence: CDR1 LNHDA, CDR2 SQIVND (reference sequence). J gave up 2 bases and V 4 bases, and 5 bases lay outside the gene matches. The CDR3 runs to 16 residues. The CDR3 DNA sequence: TGTGCCAGTAGTACGCTAGCGGGAGGCGTCACAGATACGCAGTATTTT. It codes for CASSTLAGGVTDTQYF.